Included here is one TCR beta chain sequence, with context. What it binds is not known. This sample is drawn from a study of CD8 T cells in acute hepatitis C reinfection. Generated by immunoSEQ multiplex PCR, the TCRdb table keeps only in-frame clones and is missing some. The profile shows about 40,000 clones, 80% to 90% of them singletons. Sample time point: naive CD8 control sorted from an acute-time-point sample. People who inject drugs in the Montreal Hepatitis C Cohort were donors. Germline V gene data show CDR1 as LNHDA and CDR2 as SQIVND (reference sequence). The CDR3 covers 16 residues. The trim removed 3 bases at V and 10 bases at J, leaving 7 bases unmatched. General study points: Diversity was high, without significant differences between resolver and chronic groups. All groups preferentially used TRBV04 and TRBV06, which was not due to overrepresentation in the naive pool.

The sequenced material came from naive CD8+ T cells from PBMCs. This sequence joins TRBV19 and TRBJ2-1; TRBD2 aligns across 15 bases. This TCR was recovered from a woman under 30 who spontaneously cleared hepatitis C infection. The DNA of the CDR3 is TGTGCCAGTAGTATCACTGGGACTAGCGGGAGGTACGAGCAGTTCTTC. Translating gives CASSITGTSGRYEQFF. Full variable domain (remainder filled in from reference TRBV19 and TRBJ2-1): DGGITQSPKYLFRKEGQNVTLSCEQNLNHDAMYWYRQDPGQGLRLIYYSQIVNDFQKGDIAEGYSVSREKKESFPLTVTSAQKNPTAFYLCASSITGTSGRYEQFFGPGTRLTVL.